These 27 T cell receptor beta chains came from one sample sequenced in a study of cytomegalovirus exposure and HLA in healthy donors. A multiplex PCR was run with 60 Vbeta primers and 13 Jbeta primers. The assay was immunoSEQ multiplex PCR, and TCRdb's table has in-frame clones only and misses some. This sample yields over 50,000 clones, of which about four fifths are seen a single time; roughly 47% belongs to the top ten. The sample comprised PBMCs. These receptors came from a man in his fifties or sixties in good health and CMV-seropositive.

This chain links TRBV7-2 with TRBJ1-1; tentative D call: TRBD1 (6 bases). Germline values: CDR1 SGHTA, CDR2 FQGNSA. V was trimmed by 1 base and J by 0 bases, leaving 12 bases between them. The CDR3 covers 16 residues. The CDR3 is CASSLVRGIMNTEAFF. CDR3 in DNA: TGTGCCAGCAGCTTAGTTAGGGGGATCATGAACACTGAAGCTTTCTTT. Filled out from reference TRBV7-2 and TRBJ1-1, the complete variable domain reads GAGVSQSPSNKVTEKGKDVELRCDPISGHTALYWYRQSLGQGLEFLIYFQGNSAPDKSGLPSDRFSAERTGGSVSTLTIQRTQQEDSAVYLCASSLVRGIMNTEAFFGQGTRLTVV.

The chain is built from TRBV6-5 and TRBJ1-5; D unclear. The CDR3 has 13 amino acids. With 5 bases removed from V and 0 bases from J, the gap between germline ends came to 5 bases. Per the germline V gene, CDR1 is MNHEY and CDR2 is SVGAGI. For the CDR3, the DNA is TGTGCCAGCAGTCGTAATAGCAATCAGCCCCAGCATTTT. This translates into CASSRNSNQPQHF.

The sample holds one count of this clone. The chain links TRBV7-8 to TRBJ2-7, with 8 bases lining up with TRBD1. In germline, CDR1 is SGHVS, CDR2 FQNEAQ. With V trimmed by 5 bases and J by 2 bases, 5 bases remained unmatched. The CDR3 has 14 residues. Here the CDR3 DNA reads TGTGCCAGCAGCAGACAGGGGCCCCCCTACGAGCAGTACTTC. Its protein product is CASSRQGPPYEQYF.

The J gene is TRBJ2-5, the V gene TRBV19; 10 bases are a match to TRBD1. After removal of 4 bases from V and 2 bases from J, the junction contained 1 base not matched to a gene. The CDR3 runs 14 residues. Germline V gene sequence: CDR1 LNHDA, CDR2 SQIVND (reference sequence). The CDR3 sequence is CASSTDRGQETQYF. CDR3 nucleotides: TGTGCCAGTAGTACGGACAGGGGGCAAGAGACCCAGTACTTC.

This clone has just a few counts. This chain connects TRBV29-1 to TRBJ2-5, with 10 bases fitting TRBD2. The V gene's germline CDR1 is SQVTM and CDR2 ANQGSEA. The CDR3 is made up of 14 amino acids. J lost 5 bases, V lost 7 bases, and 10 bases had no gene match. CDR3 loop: CSARLAGRHETQYF. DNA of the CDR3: TGCAGCGCTCGACTAGCGGGTAGGCACGAGACCCAGTACTTC.

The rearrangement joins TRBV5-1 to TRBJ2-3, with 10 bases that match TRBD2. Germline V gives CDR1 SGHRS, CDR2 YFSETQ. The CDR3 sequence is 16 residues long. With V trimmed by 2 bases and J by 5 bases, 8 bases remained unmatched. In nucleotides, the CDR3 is TGCGCCAGCAGCTTCCTAGCGGGAGTGGGGATAGATACGCAGTATTTT. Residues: CASSFLAGVGIDTQYF.

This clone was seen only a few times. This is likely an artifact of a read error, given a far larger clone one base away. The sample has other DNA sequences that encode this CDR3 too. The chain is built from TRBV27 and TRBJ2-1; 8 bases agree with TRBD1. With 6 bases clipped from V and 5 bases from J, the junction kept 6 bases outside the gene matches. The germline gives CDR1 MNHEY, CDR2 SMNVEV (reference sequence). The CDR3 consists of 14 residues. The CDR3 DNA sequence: TGTGCCAGCAGGATACAGGGGGTCAACAATGAGCAGTTCTTC. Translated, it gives CASRIQGVNNEQFF.

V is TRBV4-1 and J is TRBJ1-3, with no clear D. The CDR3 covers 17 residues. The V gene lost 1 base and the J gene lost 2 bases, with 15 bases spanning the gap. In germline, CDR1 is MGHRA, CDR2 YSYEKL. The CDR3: CASSQGRGSVAGNTIYF. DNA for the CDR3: TGCGCCAGCAGCCAAGGCAGAGGGTCGGTAGCTGGAAACACCATATATTTT.

The CDR3 loop reads CASSGVGGDEQFF. CDR3 DNA: TGTGCCAGCAGTGGGGTTGGCGGGGATGAGCAGTTCTTC. V gene TRBV2 combines with J gene TRBJ2-1; a possible D gene is TRBD2 (6 bases). CDR1 SNHLY and CDR2 FYNNEI come from the germline V gene. Trimming removed 4 bases from V and 8 bases from J, with 12 bases in between. The CDR3 sequence is 13 residues long.

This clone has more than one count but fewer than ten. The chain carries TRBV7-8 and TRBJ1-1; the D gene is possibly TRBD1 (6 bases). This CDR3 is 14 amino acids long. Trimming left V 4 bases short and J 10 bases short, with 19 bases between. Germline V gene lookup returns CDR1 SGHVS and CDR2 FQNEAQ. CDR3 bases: TGTGCCAGCAGCTCTCGGGACACCCTCAGGGGAGCTTTCTTT. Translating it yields CASSSRDTLRGAFF.

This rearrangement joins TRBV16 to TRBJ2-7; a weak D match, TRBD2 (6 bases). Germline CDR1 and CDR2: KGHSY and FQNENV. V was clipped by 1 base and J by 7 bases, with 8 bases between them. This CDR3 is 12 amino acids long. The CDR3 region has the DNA TGTGCCAGCAGCCAATGGGGGAGGGAGCAGTACTTC. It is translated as CASSQWGREQYF.

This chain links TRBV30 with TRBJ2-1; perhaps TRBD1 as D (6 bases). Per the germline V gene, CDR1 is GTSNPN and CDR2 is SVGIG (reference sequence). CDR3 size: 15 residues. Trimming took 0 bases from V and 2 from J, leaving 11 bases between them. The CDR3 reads CAWSVTGFAYNEQFF. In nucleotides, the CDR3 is TGTGCCTGGAGTGTTACAGGGTTCGCCTACAATGAGCAGTTCTTC.

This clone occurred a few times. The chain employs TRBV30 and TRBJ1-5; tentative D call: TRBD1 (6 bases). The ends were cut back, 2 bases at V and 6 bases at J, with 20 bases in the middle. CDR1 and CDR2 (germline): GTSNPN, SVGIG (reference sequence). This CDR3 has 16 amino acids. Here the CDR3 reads CAWSSFARGFVQPQHF. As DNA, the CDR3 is TGTGCCTGGAGTTCATTTGCCAGGGGATTTGTTCAGCCCCAGCATTTT.

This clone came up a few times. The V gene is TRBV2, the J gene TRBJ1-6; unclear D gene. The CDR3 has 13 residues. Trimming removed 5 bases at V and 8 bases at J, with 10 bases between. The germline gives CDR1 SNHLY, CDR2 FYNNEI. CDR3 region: CASSREPYSPLHF. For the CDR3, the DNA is TGTGCCAGCAGTCGAGAACCCTATTCACCCCTCCACTTT.

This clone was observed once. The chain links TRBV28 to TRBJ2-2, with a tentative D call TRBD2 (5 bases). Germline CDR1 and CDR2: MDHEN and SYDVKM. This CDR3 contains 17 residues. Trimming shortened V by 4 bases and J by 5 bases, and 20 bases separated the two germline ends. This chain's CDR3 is CASSSRKKLVGTGELFF. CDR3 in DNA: TGTGCCAGCAGTTCTCGGAAAAAACTAGTCGGTACCGGGGAGCTGTTTTTT.

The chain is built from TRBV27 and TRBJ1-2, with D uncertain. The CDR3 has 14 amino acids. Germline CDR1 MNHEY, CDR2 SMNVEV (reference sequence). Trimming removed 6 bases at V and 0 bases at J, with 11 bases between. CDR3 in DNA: TGTGCCAGCAGCTTCGCCCGGGCTAACTATGGCTACACCTTC. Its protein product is CASSFARANYGYTF.

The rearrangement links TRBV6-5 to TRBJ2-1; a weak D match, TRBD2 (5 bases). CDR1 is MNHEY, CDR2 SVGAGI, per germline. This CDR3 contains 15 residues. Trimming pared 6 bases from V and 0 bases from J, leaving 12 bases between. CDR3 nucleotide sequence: TGTGCCAGCAGGGGGTCGGCGGGCTCCTACAATGAGCAGTTCTTC. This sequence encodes CASRGSAGSYNEQFF.

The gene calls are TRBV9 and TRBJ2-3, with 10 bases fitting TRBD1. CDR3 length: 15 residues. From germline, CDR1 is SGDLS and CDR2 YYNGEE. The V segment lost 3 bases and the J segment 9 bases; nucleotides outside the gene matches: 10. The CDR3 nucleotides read TGTGCCAGCAGCGCTAATGGACAGGGGGTAGACACGCAGTATTTT. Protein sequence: CASSANGQGVDTQYF. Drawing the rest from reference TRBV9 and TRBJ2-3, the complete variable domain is DSGVTQTPKHLITATGQRVTLRCSPRSGDLSVYWYQQSLDQGLQFLIQYYNGEERAKGNILERFSAQQFPDLHSELNLSSLELGDSALYFCASSANGQGVDTQYFGPGTRLTVL.

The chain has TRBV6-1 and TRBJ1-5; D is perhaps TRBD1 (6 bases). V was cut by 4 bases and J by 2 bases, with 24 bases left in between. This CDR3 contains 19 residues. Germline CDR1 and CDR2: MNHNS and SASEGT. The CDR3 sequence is CASSGVRGRGQVGNQPQHF. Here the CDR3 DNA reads TGTGCCAGCAGTGGGGTAAGGGGCAGGGGCCAGGTTGGCAATCAGCCCCAGCATTTT.

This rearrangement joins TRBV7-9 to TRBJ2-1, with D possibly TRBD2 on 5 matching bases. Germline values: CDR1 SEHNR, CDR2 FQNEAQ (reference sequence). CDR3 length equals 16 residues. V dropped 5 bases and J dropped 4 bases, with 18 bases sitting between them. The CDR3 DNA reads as TGTGCCAGCAGCCCCCGGCTAGCCCTCGAATACAATGAGCAGTTCTTC. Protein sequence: CASSPRLALEYNEQFF.

Here the CDR3 reads CASSVQGAEQYF. CDR3 DNA: TGTGCCAGCAGTGTACAGGGGGCAGAGCAGTACTTC. The chain joins TRBV2 to TRBJ2-7; 9 bases fit TRBD1. The CDR3 has 12 amino acids. CDR1 SNHLY and CDR2 FYNNEI come from the germline V gene. With V trimmed by 4 bases and J by 7 bases, 2 bases remained unmatched.

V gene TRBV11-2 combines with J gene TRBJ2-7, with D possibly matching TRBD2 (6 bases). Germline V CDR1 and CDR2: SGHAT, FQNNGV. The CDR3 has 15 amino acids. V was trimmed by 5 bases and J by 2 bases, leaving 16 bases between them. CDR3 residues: CASSLEEGRAYEQYF. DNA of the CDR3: TGTGCCAGCAGCCTTGAGGAGGGAAGGGCCTACGAGCAGTACTTC.

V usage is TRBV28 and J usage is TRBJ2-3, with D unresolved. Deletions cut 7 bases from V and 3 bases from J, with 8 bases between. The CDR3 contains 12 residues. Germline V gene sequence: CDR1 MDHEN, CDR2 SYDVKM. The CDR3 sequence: CASKRNTDTQYF. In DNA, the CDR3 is TGTGCCAGCAAGAGGAATACAGATACGCAGTATTTT.

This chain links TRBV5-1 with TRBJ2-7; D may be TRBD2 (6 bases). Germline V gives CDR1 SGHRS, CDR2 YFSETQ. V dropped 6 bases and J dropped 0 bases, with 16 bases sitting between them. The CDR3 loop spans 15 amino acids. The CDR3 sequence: CASTLGGPNSYEQYF. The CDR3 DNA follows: TGCGCCAGCACTCTGGGGGGTCCGAACTCCTACGAGCAGTACTTC.

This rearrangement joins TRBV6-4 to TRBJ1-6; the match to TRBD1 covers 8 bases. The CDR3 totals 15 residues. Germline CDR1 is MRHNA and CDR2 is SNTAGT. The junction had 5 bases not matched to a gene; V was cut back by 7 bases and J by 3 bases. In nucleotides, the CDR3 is TGTGCCAGCAAGCCCGGGACAGGCTATAATTCACCCCTCCACTTT. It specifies CASKPGTGYNSPLHF.

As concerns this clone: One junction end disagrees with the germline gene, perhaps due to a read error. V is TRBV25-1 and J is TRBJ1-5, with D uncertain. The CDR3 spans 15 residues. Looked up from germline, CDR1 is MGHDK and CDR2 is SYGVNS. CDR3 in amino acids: CASPGTGDSNQPQNF. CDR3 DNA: TGTGCCAGCCCTGGCACCGGGGATAGCAATCAGCCCCAGAATTTT.

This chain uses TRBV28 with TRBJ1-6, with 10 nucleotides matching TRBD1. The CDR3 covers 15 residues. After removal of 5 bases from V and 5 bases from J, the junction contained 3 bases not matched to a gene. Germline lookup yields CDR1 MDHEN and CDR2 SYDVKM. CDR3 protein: CASSDGTGDNSPLHF. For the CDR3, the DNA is TGTGCCAGCAGTGACGGGACAGGGGATAATTCACCCCTCCACTTT.